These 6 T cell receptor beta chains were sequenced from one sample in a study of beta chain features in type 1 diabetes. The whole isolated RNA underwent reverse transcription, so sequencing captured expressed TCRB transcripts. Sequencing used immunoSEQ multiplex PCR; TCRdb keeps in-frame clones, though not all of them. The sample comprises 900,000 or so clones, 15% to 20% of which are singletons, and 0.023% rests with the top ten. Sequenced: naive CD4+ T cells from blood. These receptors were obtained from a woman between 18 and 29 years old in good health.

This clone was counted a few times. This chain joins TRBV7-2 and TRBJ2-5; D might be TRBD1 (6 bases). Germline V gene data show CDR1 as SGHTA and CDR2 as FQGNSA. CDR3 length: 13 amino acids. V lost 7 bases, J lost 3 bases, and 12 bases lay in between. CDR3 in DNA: TGTGCCAGCACCCCCTACAGGGAAGAGACCCAGTACTTC. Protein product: CASTPYREETQYF.

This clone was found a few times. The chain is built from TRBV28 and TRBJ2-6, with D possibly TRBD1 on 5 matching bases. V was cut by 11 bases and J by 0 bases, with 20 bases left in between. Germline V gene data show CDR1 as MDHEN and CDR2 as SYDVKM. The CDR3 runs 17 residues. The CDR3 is CAHATGPFFSGANVLTF. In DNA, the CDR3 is TGTGCCCATGCAACAGGCCCCTTCTTCTCTGGGGCCAACGTCCTGACTTTC.

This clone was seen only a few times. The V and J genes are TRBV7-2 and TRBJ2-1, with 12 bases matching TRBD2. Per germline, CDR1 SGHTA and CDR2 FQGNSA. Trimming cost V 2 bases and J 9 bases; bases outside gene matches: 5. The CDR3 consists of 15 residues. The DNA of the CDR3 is TGTGCCAGCAGCTTAATATCTAGCGGGAGGGGTGAGCAGTTCTTC. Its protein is CASSLISSGRGEQFF. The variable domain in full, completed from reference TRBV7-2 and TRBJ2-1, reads GAGVSQSPSNKVTEKGKDVELRCDPISGHTALYWYRQSLGQGLEFLIYFQGNSAPDKSGLPSDRFSAERTGGSVSTLTIQRTQQEDSAVYLCASSLISSGRGEQFFGPGTRLTVL.

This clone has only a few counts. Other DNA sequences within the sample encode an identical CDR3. The CDR3 here is CASSLGGTDTQYF. Written as DNA, the CDR3 is TGTGCCAGCAGCTTAGGCGGTACAGATACGCAGTATTTT. The gene calls are TRBV7-2 and TRBJ2-3; D remains ambiguous. The CDR3 sequence is 13 residues long. Per the germline V gene, CDR1 is SGHTA and CDR2 is FQGNSA. Deletions cut 1 base from V and 3 bases from J, with 5 bases between.

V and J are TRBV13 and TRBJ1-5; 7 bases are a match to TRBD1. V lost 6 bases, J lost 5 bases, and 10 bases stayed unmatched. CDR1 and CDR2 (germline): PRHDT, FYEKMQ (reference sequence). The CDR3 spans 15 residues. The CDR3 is CASSRKRGPDQPQHF. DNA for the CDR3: TGTGCCAGCAGTCGGAAGAGGGGGCCCGATCAGCCCCAGCATTTT. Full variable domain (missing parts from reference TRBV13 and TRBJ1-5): AAGVIQSPRHLIKEKRETATLKCYPIPRHDTVYWYQQGPGQDPQFLISFYEKMQSDKGSIPDRFSAQQFSDYHSELNMSSLELGDSALYFCASSRKRGPDQPQHFGDGTRLSIL.

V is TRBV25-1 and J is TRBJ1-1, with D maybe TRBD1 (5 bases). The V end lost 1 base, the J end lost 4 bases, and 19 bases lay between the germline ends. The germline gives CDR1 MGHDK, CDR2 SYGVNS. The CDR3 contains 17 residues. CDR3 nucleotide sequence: TGTGCCAGCAGTGAATCCGCCGGCGGGGGGGGTGGCACTGAAGCTTTCTTT. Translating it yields CASSESAGGGGGTEAFF.